A selection of T cell receptor beta chains follows, all from one sample in a study of shared clonotypes between healthy human individuals. Sequencing used immunoSEQ multiplex PCR; TCRdb keeps in-frame clones, though not all of them. The data show fewer than 2.5 million clones, 80% to 95% seen once. Sample: naive CD4+ T cells from PBMCs. The source is a man aged 18-30 years in good health. Some clones in this sample may be carry-over from other donors' samples. Each CDR3 is given with its conserved first and last residue. The order of the fields is J gene, clone size, D gene, V gene, CDR3 DNA, CDR3 protein. The D gene is left open where the match is weak. Clone sizes are given selectively: once, few, many, or a class where the clone is expanded.

TRBJ1-1,-,-,TRBV2,TGTGCCAGCAGTCCACAGGGTCGACAGACTGAAGCTTTCTTT,CASSPQGRQTEAFF
TRBJ1-5,-,-,TRBV4-1,TGCGCCAGCAGCCAAGATCAGGGTTATGTCAATCAGCCCCAGCATTTT,CASSQDQGYVNQPQHF
TRBJ2-2,-,TRBD1,TRBV27,TGTGCCAGCAGGGAAAACAGGGGGCTGGGGGACACCGGGGAGCTGTTTTTT,CASRENRGLGDTGELFF
TRBJ2-7,-,-,TRBV29-1,TGCAGCGTTGGGCGGCAGAACTCCTACGAGCAGTACTTC,CSVGRQNSYEQYF
TRBJ2-7,-,TRBD2,TRBV7-2,TGTGCCAGCAGCCCGGGACTAGTCTTCGAGCAGTACTTC,CASSPGLVFEQYF
TRBJ2-3,-,-,TRBV4-3,TGCGCCAGCAGCCCCAGGCCGGTCTCGGCAGATACGCAGTATTTT,CASSPRPVSADTQYF
TRBJ2-3,-,-,TRBV7-3,TGTGCCAGCAGCTCCACAGATACGCAGTATTTT,CASSSTDTQYF
TRBJ1-5,-,-,TRBV5-1,TGCGCCAGCAGCTTTTACGGGGGCCAGCCCCAGCATTTT,CASSFYGGQPQHF
TRBJ1-2,-,-,TRBV7-9,TGTGCCAGCAGCTTAGGAGGGGGCTATGGCTACACCTTC,CASSLGGGYGYTF
TRBJ1-1,-,-,TRBV2,TGTGCCAGCAGTGAAGAGGCAGGGAGCTACACTGAAGCTTTCTTT,CASSEEAGSYTEAFF
TRBJ2-1,-,TRBD2,TRBV28,TGTGCCAGCAGTTTACCCGGGACTAGCGCCTACAATGAGCAGTTCTTC,CASSLPGTSAYNEQFF
TRBJ2-3,-,-,TRBV18,TGTGCCAGCTTATCAGGGACCCAAGGTCGCTTTAGCACAGATACGCAGTATTTT,CASLSGTQGRFSTDTQYF
TRBJ2-7,-,TRBD2,TRBV6-4,TGTGCCAGCAGTGCCACGGGAAAGCGGGAGACCAAATTC,CASSATGKRETKF
TRBJ1-5,-,TRBD1,TRBV7-2,TGTGCCAGCAGCCCTTCCGGGACAGATGATCAGCCCCAGCATTTT,CASSPSGTDDQPQHF
TRBJ2-3,-,-,TRBV5-6,TGTGCCAGCAGACCACGATCCACAGATACGCAGTATTTT,CASRPRSTDTQYF
TRBJ2-1,-,-,TRBV9,TGTGCCAGCAGTGGGCCAGGGGTGGTCAATGAGCAGTTCTTC,CASSGPGVVNEQFF
TRBJ1-4,-,-,TRBV5-1,TGCGCCAGCAGCTTGGGCGGGGGAGGTGAAAAACTGTTTTTT,CASSLGGGGEKLFF
TRBJ2-7,-,-,TRBV2,TGTGCCAGCAGTGATTCCAGGAGAGGCTCCTACGAGCAGTACTTC,CASSDSRRGSYEQYF
TRBJ2-5,-,-,TRBV27,TGTGCCAGCAGTCCCCCGGGGTATAGAGGGGGTCAAGAGACCCAGTACTTC,CASSPPGYRGGQETQYF
TRBJ2-2,-,TRBD2,TRBV27,TGTGCCAGCAGGCAGGCTAGCGGGAGGGCCCGCGGCACCGGGGAGCTGTTTTTT,CASRQASGRARGTGELFF
TRBJ2-7,-,TRBD1,TRBV7-9,TGTGCCAGCAGCTTACAGGCAGGGGGATCTAAACGATACGAGCAGTACTTC,CASSLQAGGSKRYEQYF
TRBJ2-7,-,-,TRBV5-4,TGTGCCAGCAGCCCCGGACTCTCCTACGAGCAGTACTTC,CASSPGLSYEQYF
TRBJ2-7,-,-,TRBV2,TGTGCCAGCAGTGAGCCACTCAGGTCCTACGAGCAGTACTTC,CASSEPLRSYEQYF
TRBJ2-7,-,-,TRBV19,TGTGCCACCAACCGTGGGGAAGGCTACGAGCAGTACTTC,CATNRGEGYEQYF
TRBJ2-1,-,TRBD2,TRBV7-2,TGTGCCAGCAGCTCCCCCCGGGGCGGGGGGGCCTACAATGAGCAGTTCTTC,CASSSPRGGGAYNEQFF
TRBJ2-7,-,TRBD1,TRBV7-6,TGTGCCAGCAGCTTGACAGGGGAAATCTACGAGCAGTACTTC,CASSLTGEIYEQYF
TRBJ1-1,-,-,TRBV28,TGTGCCAGCAGTGAGAATCGGGGGAAGTTCACATGGTACACTGAAGCTTTCTTT,CASSENRGKFTWYTEAFF
TRBJ1-1,once,-,TRBV5-1,TGCGCCAGCAGCGCCCTTGGTAATTTTAACACTGAAGCTTTCTTT,CASSALGNFNTEAFF
TRBJ1-5,-,TRBD1,TRBV6-5,TGTGCCAGCAGTTACCCCGCAGGGGGCTCTCAGCCCCAGCATTTT,CASSYPAGGSQPQHF
TRBJ1-5,-,-,TRBV28,TGTGCCAGCCAACAATGGACTCGCAATCAGCCCCAGCATTTT,CASQQWTRNQPQHF
TRBJ1-5,-,-,TRBV2,TGTGCCAGCAGTGTAGAGGGGGGCCAGCCCCAGCATTTT,CASSVEGGQPQHF
TRBJ1-2,-,-,TRBV5-6,TGTGCCAGCAGCCGGAAGGCGGGCTATGGCTACACCTTC,CASSRKAGYGYTF
TRBJ2-3,-,TRBD2,TRBV4-2,TGTGCCAGCAGCCAAGATCCTAGCGGGGACTCTAGCACAGATACGCAGTATTTT,CASSQDPSGDSSTDTQYF
TRBJ2-7,-,-,TRBV28,TGTGCCAGCAGTTTCCCTCACACCAGGGGCCCCCCATACGAGCAGTACTTC,CASSFPHTRGPPYEQYF
TRBJ2-2,-,-,TRBV6-1,TGTGCCAGCAGCCGAGGGCAGCCGAACACCGGGGAGCTGTTTTTT,CASSRGQPNTGELFF
TRBJ1-3,-,-,TRBV19,TGTGCCAGTAGTATAGATCGTGACAGCCCTGGAAACACCATATATTTT,CASSIDRDSPGNTIYF
TRBJ2-7,-,-,TRBV10-3,TGTGCCATCAGCGGGGCAATCCCGGGCCCCTCCTACGAGCAGTACTTC,CAISGAIPGPSYEQYF
TRBJ2-3,-,-,TRBV5-4,TGTGCCAGCAGCTTAATCACGCCAGATACGCAGTATTTT,CASSLITPDTQYF
TRBJ1-1,-,-,TRBV18,TGTGCCAGCTCACCACCCGCCTCGATGAACACTGAAGCTTTCTTT,CASSPPASMNTEAFF
TRBJ2-1,-,TRBD2,TRBV10-2,TGCGCCAGCGGGGGACTAGCGGGACCTTCCTACAATGAGCAGTTCTTC,CASGGLAGPSYNEQFF
TRBJ2-7,-,-,TRBV13,TGTGCCAGCAGCTCGGGACTCTCCTACGAGCAGTACTTC,CASSSGLSYEQYF
TRBJ2-5,-,TRBD1,TRBV28,TGTGCCAGCAGCGGGGGGACAGGGCCCCAAGAGACCCAGTACTTC,CASSGGTGPQETQYF
TRBJ2-3,once,-,TRBV10-1,TGCGCCAGCAGTGGGGGGACCCGTAGCACAGATACGCAGTATTTT,CASSGGTRSTDTQYF
TRBJ1-2,-,-,TRBV7-9,TGTGCCAGCAGCTTAGCTGACCGGGGCAGCTATGGCTACACCTTC,CASSLADRGSYGYTF
TRBJ2-3,-,-,TRBV21-1,TGTGCCAGCAAGCCTAAGCGGGGAATTACAGATACGCAGTATTTT,CASKPKRGITDTQYF
TRBJ1-5,-,TRBD1,TRBV19,TGTGCCAGTAGTATCAGACAGGGGGTGCTTCAGCCCCAGCATTTT,CASSIRQGVLQPQHF
TRBJ1-1,-,TRBD1,TRBV18,TGTGCCAGCTCACCAACGACAGGGGACACTGAAGCTTTCTTT,CASSPTTGDTEAFF
TRBJ1-1,-,-,TRBV7-3,TGTGCCAGCAGCTTAGGCGAGCGCGGGGGCCGAGCTTTCTTT,CASSLGERGGRAFF
TRBJ1-3,-,-,TRBV19,TGTGCCAGTAGGCCGGGACGGAGCTCTGGAAACACCATATATTTT,CASRPGRSSGNTIYF
TRBJ1-4,once,-,TRBV30,TGTGCCTGGAGTGTACCAGGGTTCCCCACTAATGAAAAACTGTTTTTT,CAWSVPGFPTNEKLFF
TRBJ2-1,-,-,TRBV7-9,TGTGCCAGCAGCCAACAAAACCCGACCTACAATGAGCAGTTCTTC,CASSQQNPTYNEQFF
TRBJ2-3,once,-,TRBV28,TGTGCCAGCAGAACAAGCACAGATACGCAGTATTTT,CASRTSTDTQYF
TRBJ1-1,once,-,TRBV5-6,TGTGCCAGCAGCCAAACGGGGACCTGGTACACTGAAGCTTTCTTT,CASSQTGTWYTEAFF
TRBJ1-2,-,-,TRBV5-1,TGCGCCAGCAGTACCGGACACTATGGCTACACCTTC,CASSTGHYGYTF
TRBJ2-1,-,-,TRBV27,TGTGCCAGCAGTTGGGGCAGTACTTGGGATGAGCAGTTCTTC,CASSWGSTWDEQFF
TRBJ2-3,-,TRBD2,TRBV2,TGTGCCAGCAGTGTTGCTAGCGGCCGCACAGATACGCAGTATTTT,CASSVASGRTDTQYF
TRBJ1-6,-,-,TRBV28,TGTGCCAGCAGTCCCCCCCTTGCCCCGGGTGGTAATTCACCCCTCCACTTT,CASSPPLAPGGNSPLHF
TRBJ2-6,-,-,TRBV6-4,TGTGCCAGCAGTGACTCGGTATCTGGGGCCAACGTCCTGACTTTC,CASSDSVSGANVLTF
TRBJ2-5,-,-,TRBV29-1,TGCAGCGTTGAAGATCGTGTTAGGGACATCTTCCACCAAGAGACCCAGTACTTC,CSVEDRVRDIFHQETQYF